This TCR beta chain was identified in a study of blood T cell repertoires in COVID-19. As for the study in general: Nucleic acid was either cDNA or gDNA, and it came from T cells, B-cell-depleted T cells, or PBMCs.

The V segment lost 5 bases and the J segment 3 bases; nucleotides outside the gene matches: 6. The CDR3 runs to 15 residues. Germline V gene sequence: CDR1 SNHLY, CDR2 FYNNEI. Seattle patient enrollment occurred during active infection, with longitudinal follow-up thereafter. How the authors handled the data: Reference gene primer amplification gave estimated nucleated cell counts. Sequenced by immunoSEQ multiplex PCR; TCRdb stores in-frame clones only, minus some. Clone size and V and J calls were adopted from that table, with D and trimming inferred from the DNA. The sample lists 200,000 to 300,000 clones, about nine tenths seen once, with around 0.86% in the top ten.

Material: peripheral blood. The sequence derives from a man younger than 45 with COVID-19, enrolled during active disease. The V gene is TRBV2, the J gene TRBJ1-5, with 8 bases lining up with TRBD1. The CDR3 bases are TGTGCCAGCAGTCCCCAGGGGGCCGACAATCAGCCCCAGCATTTT. It specifies CASSPQGADNQPQHF.